The rows below give T cell receptor beta chains drawn from one sample of a study of T cell responses to AZD1222 COVID-19 vaccine. TCRdb's table, derived via immunoSEQ multiplex PCR, lists solely in-frame clones and lacks some. The table lists about 130,000 clones, around 92% of them singletons. Specimen: peripheral blood, collected on day 0 of AZD1222 vaccination. The receptors here all came from an adult in good health. The CDR3 runs from the conserved cysteine through the conserved F or W. D genes are given only for firm matches. The size field is filled for only some rows; it gives once, few, many or a size class.

D,size,V,J,CDR3,DNA
TRBD1,once,TRBV4-2,TRBJ2-1,CASSPTIRGSYNEQFF,TGTGCCAGCAGCCCCACGATCAGGGGGTCCTACAATGAGCAGTTCTTC
NA,NA,TRBV6-5,TRBJ1-6,CASSIRTNYNSPLHF,TGTGCCAGCAGCATACGGACAAACTATAATTCACCCCTCCACTTT
NA,NA,TRBV4-1,TRBJ1-4,CASRPEANEKLFF,TGCGCCAGCAGACCGGAGGCTAATGAAAAACTGTTTTTT
NA,NA,TRBV28,TRBJ2-3,CASTLPQGETDTQYF,TGTGCCAGCACCCTCCCCCAAGGAGAAACAGATACGCAGTATTTT
TRBD1,NA,TRBV6-5,TRBJ1-2,CASTQGGTYGYTF,TGTGCCAGCACCCAGGGGGGGACCTATGGCTACACCTTC
NA,NA,TRBV19,TRBJ2-5,CASTRSPGSGAQYF,TGTGCCAGTACCCGCTCCCCAGGGAGTGGGGCCCAGTACTTC
TRBD1,NA,TRBV5-1,TRBJ1-1,CASSSMGTGASTEAFF,TGCGCCAGCAGCTCCATGGGTACAGGGGCGAGCACTGAAGCTTTCTTT
NA,NA,TRBV19,TRBJ2-2,CASTILPTAGELFF,TGTGCCAGTACCATTTTACCAACGGCCGGGGAGCTGTTTTTT
NA,NA,TRBV7-7,TRBJ2-5,CASSLGTGLETQYF,TGTGCTAGCAGCTTAGGCACCGGGTTAGAGACCCAGTACTTC
TRBD2,NA,TRBV19,TRBJ2-2,CASSDPGLAGVGTGELFF,TGTGCCAGTAGTGATCCGGGACTAGCGGGGGTTGGGACCGGGGAGCTGTTTTTT
NA,once,TRBV29-1,TRBJ2-7,CSVEDPRGHEQYF,TGCAGCGTTGAAGATCCCAGGGGCCACGAGCAGTACTTC
NA,NA,TRBV7-2,TRBJ2-5,CASSLGGGQETQYF,TGTGCCAGCAGCTTAGGAGGGGGCCAAGAGACCCAGTACTTC
NA,NA,TRBV11-2,TRBJ2-7,CASSLGVFGLLLDEQYF,TGTGCCAGCAGCTTAGGAGTATTCGGGCTCCTCTTGGATGAGCAGTACTTC
NA,NA,TRBV18,TRBJ2-3,CASSQDRDNSWDTQYF,TGTGCCAGCTCACAAGACCGGGACAATTCGTGGGATACGCAGTATTTT
NA,NA,TRBV2,TRBJ2-6,CASSSARAGANVLTF,TGTGCCAGCAGTTCCGCCAGGGCTGGGGCCAACGTCCTGACTTTC
TRBD1,NA,TRBV7-9,TRBJ1-1,CASSLEGDRLQAFF,TGTGCCAGCAGCTTAGAGGGGGACAGACTTCAAGCTTTCTTT
TRBD1,once,TRBV7-8,TRBJ1-1,CASKRQGDAEAFF,TGTGCCAGCAAGAGGCAGGGGGACGCTGAAGCTTTCTTT
NA,NA,TRBV11-3,TRBJ2-7,CASSPVEGALQYF,TGTGCCAGCAGCCCCGTGGAGGGGGCTCTTCAGTACTTC
TRBD1,once,TRBV4-1,TRBJ1-1,CASSHHRGQNTEAFF,TGCGCCAGCAGCCACCACAGGGGCCAGAACACTGAAGCTTTCTTT
NA,NA,TRBV7-2,TRBJ1-3,CASSWDAGNTIYF,TGTGCCAGCAGCTGGGACGCTGGAAACACCATATATTTT